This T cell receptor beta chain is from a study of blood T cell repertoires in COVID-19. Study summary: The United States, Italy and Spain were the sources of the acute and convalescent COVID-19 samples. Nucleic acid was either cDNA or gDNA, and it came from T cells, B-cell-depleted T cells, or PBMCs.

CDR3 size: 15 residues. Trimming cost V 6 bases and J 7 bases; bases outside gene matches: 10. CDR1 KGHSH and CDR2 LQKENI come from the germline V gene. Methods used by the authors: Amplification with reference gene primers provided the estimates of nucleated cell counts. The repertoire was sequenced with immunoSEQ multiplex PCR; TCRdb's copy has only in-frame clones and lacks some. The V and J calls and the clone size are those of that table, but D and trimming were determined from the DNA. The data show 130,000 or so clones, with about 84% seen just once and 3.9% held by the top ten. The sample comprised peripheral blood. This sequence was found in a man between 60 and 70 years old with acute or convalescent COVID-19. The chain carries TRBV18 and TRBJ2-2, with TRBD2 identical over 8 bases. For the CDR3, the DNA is TGTGCCAGCTCCGCCGGGAGGGGACGAAGCGGGGAGCTGTTTTTT. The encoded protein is CASSAGRGRSGELFF.